Here is one T cell receptor beta chain with its context. The antigen is undetermined. These data are taken from a study of T cell repertoires in cytomegalovirus infection. Looking at the study overall: Shared public TCR beta signatures pointed to both CMV infection and a matching HLA type. Study-level results: The ex vivo response was dominated by HLA-C-restricted CMV-specific TCR beta clonotypes.

The CDR3 is 11 amino acids. J lost 7 bases, V lost 10 bases, and 3 bases had no gene match. Germline V gene lookup returns CDR1 SNHLY and CDR2 FYNNEI. MiXCR, applied by TCRdb to the reads, yields one record per CDR3 protein. Among 700,000 to 950,000 distinct CDR3 sequences listed, approximately 30% were seen once. This receptor was obtained from a human donor in good health (CMV status not recorded). Some clones in this sample may be carry-over from other donors' samples. The chain uses TRBV2 and TRBJ1-2, with 10 nucleotides matching TRBD1. This material consisted of cultured CD8+ T cells from PBMCs, taken from culture after CMV antigen stimulation. Here the CDR3 reads CATDRGLGYTF. DNA for the CDR3: TGTGCCACCGACAGGGGGCTTGGCTACACCTTC.